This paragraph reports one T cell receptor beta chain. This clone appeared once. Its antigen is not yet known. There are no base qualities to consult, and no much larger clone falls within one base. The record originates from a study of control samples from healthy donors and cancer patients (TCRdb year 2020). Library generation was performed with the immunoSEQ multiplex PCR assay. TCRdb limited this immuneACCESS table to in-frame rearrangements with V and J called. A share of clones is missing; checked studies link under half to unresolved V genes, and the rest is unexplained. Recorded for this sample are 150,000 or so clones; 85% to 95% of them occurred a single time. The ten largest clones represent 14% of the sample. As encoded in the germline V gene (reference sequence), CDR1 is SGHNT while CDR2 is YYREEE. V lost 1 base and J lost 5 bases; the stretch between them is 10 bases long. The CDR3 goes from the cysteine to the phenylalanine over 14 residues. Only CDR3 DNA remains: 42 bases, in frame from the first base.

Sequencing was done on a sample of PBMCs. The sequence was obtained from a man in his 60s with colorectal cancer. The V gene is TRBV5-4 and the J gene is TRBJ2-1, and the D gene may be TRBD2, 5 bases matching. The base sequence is TGTGCCAGCAGCTTGCCGGGGAGACACAATGAGCAGTTCTTC. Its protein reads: CASSLPGRHNEQFF.